Listed here are 9 T cell receptor beta chains from one sample, sequenced in a study of beta chain features in type 1 diabetes. Whole-study findings and limits: All four CD4+ subsets from Type 1 diabetes patients carried moderately but significantly shorter TCRB CDR3s.

These TCRs' antigens remain unknown. The whole isolated RNA underwent reverse transcription, so sequencing captured expressed TCRB transcripts. Measured with immunoSEQ multiplex PCR; TCRdb has only the in-frame clones, and not every one. The sample records 300,000 or so clones, 13% being singletons. The sequenced sample consisted of naive CD4+ T cells from blood. These receptors were taken from a woman in her late teens or twenties with type 1 diabetes.

The rearrangement joins TRBV4-1 to TRBJ2-3, with D tentatively TRBD2 (5 bases). Looked up from germline, CDR1 is MGHRA and CDR2 is YSYEKL. The CDR3 is 15 amino acids. V dropped 4 bases and J dropped 5 bases, with 16 bases sitting between them. The CDR3 is CASSLTGPGGDTQYF. DNA for the CDR3: TGCGCCAGCAGCCTCACGGGCCCAGGAGGAGATACGCAGTATTTT.

This clone occurred a few times. V usage is TRBV2 and J usage is TRBJ1-1; D is perhaps TRBD1 (5 bases). Germline CDR1 and CDR2: SNHLY and FYNNEI. CDR3 size: 13 residues. V dropped 6 bases and J dropped 1 base, with 9 bases sitting between them. The CDR3 DNA is TGTGCCAGCAGAGGGAGGGGGAACACTGAAGCTTTCTTT. Its translation: CASRGRGNTEAFF.

The CDR3 DNA reads as TGTGCCAGCAGTTACTCAGCGGGAGGGGGAGATACGCAGTATTTT. Translated: CASSYSAGGGDTQYF. The J gene is TRBJ2-3, the V gene TRBV6-5; 10 bases are shared with TRBD2. The CDR3 extends over 15 amino acids. CDR1 MNHEY and CDR2 SVGAGI come from the germline V gene. J gave up 5 bases and V 0 bases, and 2 bases lay outside the gene matches.

This clone was seen a few times. The V call is TRBV19, the J call TRBJ1-2, with TRBD1 as a possible D gene (5 bases). The V gene lost 1 base and the J gene lost 8 bases, with 14 bases spanning the gap. The germline V gene has CDR1 LNHDA and CDR2 SQIVND (reference sequence). The CDR3 contains 14 residues. CDR3 DNA: TGTGCCAGTAGTATAGGTAAAGGGGCCTTCGGCTACACCTTC. This encodes CASSIGKGAFGYTF.

This chain links TRBV7-3 with TRBJ2-7; 7 bases line up with TRBD2. Germline V gene data show CDR1 as SGHTA and CDR2 as FQGTGA. There are 13 residues in the CDR3. V gave up 5 bases and J gave up 0 bases; unmatched junction bases: 1. CDR3 nucleotide sequence: TGTGCCAGCAGCCCGGGGGGCTCCTACGAGCAGTACTTC. Translating gives CASSPGGSYEQYF.

The chain uses TRBV27 and TRBJ2-7; D gene ambiguous. The V end lost 5 bases, the J end lost 7 bases, and 15 bases lay between the germline ends. CDR1 is MNHEY and CDR2 is SMNVEV in the germline V gene (reference sequence). The CDR3 has 13 amino acids. The CDR3 DNA follows: TGTGCCAGCAGTCCCCCCAACTACGGGGAGCAGTACTTC. This codes for CASSPPNYGEQYF.

V is TRBV5-6 and J is TRBJ2-3; tentatively, D is TRBD1 (6 bases). Deletions cut 1 base from V and 3 bases from J, with 6 bases between. The CDR3 extends over 13 amino acids. Germline lookup yields CDR1 SGHDT and CDR2 YYEEEE. CDR3 protein: CASSLQGTDTQYF. CDR3 nucleotides: TGTGCCAGCAGCTTGCAGGGGACAGATACGCAGTATTTT.

This clone appeared a few times. The chain combines TRBV18 with TRBJ1-4, with a possible D match to TRBD1 (5 bases). V shed 0 bases and J shed 3 bases, with 11 bases lying between them. The V gene's germline CDR1 is KGHSH and CDR2 LQKENI. This CDR3 region has 16 residues. The CDR3 DNA follows: TGTGCCAGCTCACCACCGGAGGGGATGGCTAATGAAAAACTGTTTTTT. This sequence encodes CASSPPEGMANEKLFF.

This clone was counted only a few times. The rearrangement links TRBV7-2 to TRBJ2-7, with 8 nucleotides matching TRBD1. In germline, CDR1 is SGHTA, CDR2 FQGNSA. The trim removed 3 bases at V and 3 bases at J, leaving 7 bases unmatched. CDR3 length: 15 residues. CDR3 DNA: TGTGCCAGCAGCTTCGTCGGACAGGGTATCTACGAGCAGTACGTC. As protein: CASSFVGQGIYEQYV.